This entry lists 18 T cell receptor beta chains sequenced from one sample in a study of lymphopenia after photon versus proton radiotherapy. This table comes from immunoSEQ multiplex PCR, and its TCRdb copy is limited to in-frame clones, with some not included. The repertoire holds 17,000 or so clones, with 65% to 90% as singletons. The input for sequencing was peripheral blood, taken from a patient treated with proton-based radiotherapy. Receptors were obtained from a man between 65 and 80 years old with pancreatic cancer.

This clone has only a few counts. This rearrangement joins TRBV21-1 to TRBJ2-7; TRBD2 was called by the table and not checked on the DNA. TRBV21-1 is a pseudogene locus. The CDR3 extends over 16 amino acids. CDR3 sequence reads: CASSIAGTSAFYEQYF. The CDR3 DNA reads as TGTGCCAGCAGCATCGCCGGGACTAGCGCGTTTTACGAGCAGTACTTC.

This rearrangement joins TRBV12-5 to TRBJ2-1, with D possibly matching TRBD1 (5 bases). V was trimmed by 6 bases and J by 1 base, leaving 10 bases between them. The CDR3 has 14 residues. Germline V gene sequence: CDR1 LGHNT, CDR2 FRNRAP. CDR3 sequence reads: CASGLGVSYNEQFF. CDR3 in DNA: TGTGCTAGTGGGCTAGGGGTTTCCTACAATGAGCAGTTCTTC.

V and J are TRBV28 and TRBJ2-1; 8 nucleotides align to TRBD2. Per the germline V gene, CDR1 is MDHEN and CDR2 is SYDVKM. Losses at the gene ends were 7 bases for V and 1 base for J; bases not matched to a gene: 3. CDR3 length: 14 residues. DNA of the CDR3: TGTGCCAGCAATCGGGGGGGGTCCTACAATGAGCAGTTCTTC. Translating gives CASNRGGSYNEQFF. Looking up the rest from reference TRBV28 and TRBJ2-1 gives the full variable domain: DVKVTQSSRYLVKRTGEKVFLECVQDMDHENMFWYRQDPGLGLRLIYFSYDVKMKEKGDIPEGYSVSREKKERFSLILESASTNQTSMYLCASNRGGSYNEQFFGPGTRLTVL.

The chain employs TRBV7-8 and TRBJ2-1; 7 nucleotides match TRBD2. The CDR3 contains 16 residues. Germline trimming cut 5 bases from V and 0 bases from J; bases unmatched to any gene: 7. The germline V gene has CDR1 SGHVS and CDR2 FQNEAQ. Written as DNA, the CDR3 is TGTGCCAGCAGCCCAGGGCGCGGGAGCTCCTACAATGAGCAGTTCTTC. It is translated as CASSPGRGSSYNEQFF. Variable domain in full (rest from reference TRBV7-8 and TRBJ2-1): GAGVSQSPRYKVAKRGQDVALRCDPISGHVSLFWYQQALGQGPEFLTYFQNEAQLDKSGLPSDRFFAERPEGSVSTLKIQRTQQEDSAVYLCASSPGRGSSYNEQFFGPGTRLTVL.

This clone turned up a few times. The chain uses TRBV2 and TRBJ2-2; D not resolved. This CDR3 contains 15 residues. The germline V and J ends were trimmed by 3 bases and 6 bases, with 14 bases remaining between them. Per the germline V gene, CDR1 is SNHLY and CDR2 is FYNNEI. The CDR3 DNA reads TGTGCCAGCAGTGATGGTCTTTTAGTCCCCGGGGAGCTGTTTTTT. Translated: CASSDGLLVPGELFF.

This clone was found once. The CDR3 region is CASSVGPSRGYEQFF. The CDR3 DNA reads as TGTGCCAGCAGCGTCGGACCGTCCAGGGGCTATGAGCAGTTCTTC. This chain joins TRBV7-3 and TRBJ2-1; a possible D gene is TRBD1 (6 bases). Per germline, CDR1 SGHTA and CDR2 FQGTGA. V dropped 5 bases and J dropped 8 bases, with 19 bases sitting between them. The CDR3 contains 15 residues.

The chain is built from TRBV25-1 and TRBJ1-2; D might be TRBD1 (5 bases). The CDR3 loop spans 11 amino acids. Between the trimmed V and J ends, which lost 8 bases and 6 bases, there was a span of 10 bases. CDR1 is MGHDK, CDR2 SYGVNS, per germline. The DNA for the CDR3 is TGTGCCAGCTCCCGGGGGGATGGCTACACCTTC. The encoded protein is CASSRGDGYTF.

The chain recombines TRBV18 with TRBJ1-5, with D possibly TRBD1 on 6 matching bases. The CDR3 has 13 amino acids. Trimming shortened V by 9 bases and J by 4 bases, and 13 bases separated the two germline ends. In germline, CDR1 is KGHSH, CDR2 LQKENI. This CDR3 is CASTDRRNQPQHF. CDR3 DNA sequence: TGTGCCAGTACAGACAGGCGTAATCAGCCCCAGCATTTT.

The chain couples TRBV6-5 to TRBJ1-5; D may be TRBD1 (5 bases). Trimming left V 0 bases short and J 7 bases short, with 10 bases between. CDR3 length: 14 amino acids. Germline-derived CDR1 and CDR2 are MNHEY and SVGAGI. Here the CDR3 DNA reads TGTGCCAGCAGTTACTCGAAGCAGGGACAGCCCCAGCATTTT. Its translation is CASSYSKQGQPQHF.

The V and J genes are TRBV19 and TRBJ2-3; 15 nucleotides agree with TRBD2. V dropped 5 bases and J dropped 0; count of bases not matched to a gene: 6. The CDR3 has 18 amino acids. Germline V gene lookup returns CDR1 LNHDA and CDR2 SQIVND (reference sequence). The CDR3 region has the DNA TGTGCCAGTAGTGGGACTAGCGGGAGGTCCCCTAGCACAGATACGCAGTATTTT. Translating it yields CASSGTSGRSPSTDTQYF.

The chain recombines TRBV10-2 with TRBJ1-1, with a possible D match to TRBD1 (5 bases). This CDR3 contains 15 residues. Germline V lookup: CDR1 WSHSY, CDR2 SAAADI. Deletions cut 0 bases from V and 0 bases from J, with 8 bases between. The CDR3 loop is CASSESSGVNTEAFF. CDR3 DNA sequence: TGCGCCAGCAGTGAGTCATCGGGGGTGAACACTGAAGCTTTCTTT.

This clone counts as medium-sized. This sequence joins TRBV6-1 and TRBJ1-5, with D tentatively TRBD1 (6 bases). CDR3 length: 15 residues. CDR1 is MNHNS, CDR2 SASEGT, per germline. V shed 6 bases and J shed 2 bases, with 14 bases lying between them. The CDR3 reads CASSEGEKGNQPQHF. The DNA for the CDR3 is TGTGCCAGCAGCGAGGGGGAAAAGGGCAATCAGCCCCAGCATTTT.

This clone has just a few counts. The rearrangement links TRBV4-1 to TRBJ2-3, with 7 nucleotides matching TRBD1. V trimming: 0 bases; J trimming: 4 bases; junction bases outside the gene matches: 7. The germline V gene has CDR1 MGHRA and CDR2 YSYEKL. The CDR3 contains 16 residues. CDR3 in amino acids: CASSQERGREADTQYF. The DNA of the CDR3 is TGCGCCAGCAGCCAAGAGAGGGGGCGTGAGGCAGATACGCAGTATTTT.

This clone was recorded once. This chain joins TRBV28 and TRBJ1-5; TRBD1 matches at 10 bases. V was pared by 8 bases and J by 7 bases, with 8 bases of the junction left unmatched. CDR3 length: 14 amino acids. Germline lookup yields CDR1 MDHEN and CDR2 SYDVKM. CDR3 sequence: CASFPGQGIQPQHF. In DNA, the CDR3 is TGTGCCAGCTTTCCGGGACAGGGGATCCAGCCCCAGCATTTT. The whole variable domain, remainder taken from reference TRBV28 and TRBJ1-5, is DVKVTQSSRYLVKRTGEKVFLECVQDMDHENMFWYRQDPGLGLRLIYFSYDVKMKEKGDIPEGYSVSREKKERFSLILESASTNQTSMYLCASFPGQGIQPQHFGDGTRLSIL.

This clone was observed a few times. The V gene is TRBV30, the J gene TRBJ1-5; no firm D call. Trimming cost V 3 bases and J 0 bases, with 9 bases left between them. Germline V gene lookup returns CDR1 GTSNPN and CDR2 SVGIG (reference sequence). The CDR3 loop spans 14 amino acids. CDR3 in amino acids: CAWRGGNSNQPQHF. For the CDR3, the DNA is TGTGCCTGGAGAGGAGGGAATAGCAATCAGCCCCAGCATTTT.

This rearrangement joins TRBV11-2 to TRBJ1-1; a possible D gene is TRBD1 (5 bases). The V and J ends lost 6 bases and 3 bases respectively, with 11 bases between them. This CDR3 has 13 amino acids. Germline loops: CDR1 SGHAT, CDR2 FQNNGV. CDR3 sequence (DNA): TGTGCCAGCAGGCAGACAGTTTACACTGAAGCTTTCTTT. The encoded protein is CASRQTVYTEAFF. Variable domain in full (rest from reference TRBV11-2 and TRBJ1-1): EAGVAQSPRYKIIEKRQSVAFWCNPISGHATLYWYQQILGQGPKLLIQFQNNGVVDDSQLPKDRFSAERLKGVDSTLKIQPAKLEDSAVYLCASRQTVYTEAFFGQGTRLTVV.

The CDR3 region has the DNA TGTGCCAGTAGTATACGTCCTGCTCCGGGACAGCCGACAGATACGCAGTATTTT. As protein: CASSIRPAPGQPTDTQYF. The chain uses TRBV19 and TRBJ2-3; 7 nucleotides agree with TRBD1. Germline CDR1 and CDR2: LNHDA and SQIVND (reference sequence). This CDR3 spans 18 amino acids. J lost 3 bases, V lost 2 bases, and 14 bases had no gene match.

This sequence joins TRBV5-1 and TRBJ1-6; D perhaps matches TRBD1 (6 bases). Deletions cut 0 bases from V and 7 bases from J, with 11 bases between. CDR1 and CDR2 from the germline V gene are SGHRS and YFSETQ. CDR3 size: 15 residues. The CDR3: CASSLAGGGNSPLHF. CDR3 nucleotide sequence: TGCGCCAGCAGCTTGGCCGGAGGGGGGAATTCACCCCTCCACTTT.